The T cell receptor beta chain under discussion was sequenced for a study of T cell responses to AZD1222 COVID-19 vaccine. Assay used: immunoSEQ multiplex PCR; TCRdb lists only in-frame clones, some missing. Among approximately 150,000 clones, about 92% were seen once, and the ten largest hold roughly 3.3%. Unmatched junction bases numbered 6, after V lost 5 bases and J lost 4 bases. The CDR3 totals 15 residues. Per germline, CDR1 MDHEN and CDR2 SYDVKM. This clonotype was sampled from an adult who received the AZD1222 COVID-19 vaccine. This specimen was peripheral blood, taken 28 days after the second AZD1222 dose. This chain links TRBV28 with TRBJ2-7; 12 nucleotides line up with TRBD2. In DNA form, the CDR3 reads TGTGCCAGCAGTCTCGGGACTAGCGGGTTGTACGAGCAGTACTTC. It specifies CASSLGTSGLYEQYF.